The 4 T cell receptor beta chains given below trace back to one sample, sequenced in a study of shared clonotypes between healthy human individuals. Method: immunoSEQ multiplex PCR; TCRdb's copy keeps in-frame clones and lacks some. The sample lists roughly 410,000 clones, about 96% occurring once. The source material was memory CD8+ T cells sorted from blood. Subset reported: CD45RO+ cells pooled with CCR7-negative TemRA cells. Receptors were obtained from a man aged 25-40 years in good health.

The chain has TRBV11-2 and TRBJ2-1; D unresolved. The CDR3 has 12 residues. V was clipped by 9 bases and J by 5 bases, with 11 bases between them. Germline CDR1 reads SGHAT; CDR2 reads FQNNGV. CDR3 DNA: TGTGCCAGTTCTGACTTGAACAATGAGCAGTTCTTC. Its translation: CASSDLNNEQFF.

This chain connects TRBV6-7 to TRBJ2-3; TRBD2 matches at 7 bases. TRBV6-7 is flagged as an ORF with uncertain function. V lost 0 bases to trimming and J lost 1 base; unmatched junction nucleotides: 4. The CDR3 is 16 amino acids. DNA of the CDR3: TGTGCCAGCAGTTACTCTCAGCGGGACCGCACAGATACGCAGTATTTT. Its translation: CASSYSQRDRTDTQYF.

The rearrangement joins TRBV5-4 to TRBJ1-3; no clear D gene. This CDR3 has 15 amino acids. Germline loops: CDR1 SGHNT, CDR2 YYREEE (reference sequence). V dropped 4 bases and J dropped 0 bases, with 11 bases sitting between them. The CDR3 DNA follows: TGTGCCAGCAGCCCGGACGGATACTCTGGAAACACCATATATTTT. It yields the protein CASSPDGYSGNTIYF.

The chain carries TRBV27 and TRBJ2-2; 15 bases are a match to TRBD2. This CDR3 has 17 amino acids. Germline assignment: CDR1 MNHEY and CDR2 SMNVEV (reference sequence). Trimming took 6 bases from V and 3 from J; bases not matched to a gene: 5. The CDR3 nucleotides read TGTGCCAGCAGCCGGACTAGCGGGAGGGCCTACACCGGGGAGCTGTTTTTT. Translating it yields CASSRTSGRAYTGELFF.